This record covers a single T cell receptor beta chain. The sample comes from a study of beta chain features in type 1 diabetes. It was one heparinised blood draw, averaging about 0.12 L, that each donor gave. Germline lookup yields CDR1 SNHLY and CDR2 FYNNEI. The CDR3 has 15 residues. Trimming at V came to 6 bases and at J to 0 bases, leaving 4 bases not matched to a gene. Of the isolated RNA, all was reverse transcribed, and so the sequenced material was expressed TCRB transcripts. For naive, central memory and regulatory T cell samples, reads averaged around 3.8 million. Sequencing used immunoSEQ multiplex PCR; TCRdb keeps in-frame clones, though not all of them. The sample lists about 900,000 clones, roughly 15% occurring once.

The chain links TRBV2 to TRBJ2-7; 11 positions agree with TRBD2. Sequencing input: naive CD4+ T cells from blood. The sequence derives from a young woman in good health. The CDR3 loop reads CASRVAGGSSYEQYF. The CDR3 nucleotides are TGTGCCAGCAGAGTAGCGGGAGGGAGCTCCTACGAGCAGTACTTC.